This T cell receptor beta chain was identified during a study of cytomegalovirus exposure and HLA in healthy donors. Study results and caveats: Most TCR sequences showed up rarely, but some public TCRs showed up in many donors. The productive fraction for most TCR beta V segments was about 90% or about 30% in an earlier analysis. In a later analysis, productive TCRs from donors in an Asian-associated ancestry cluster reportedly carried fewer N-insertions than the cohort mean.

A remark on this clone: The antigen remains unidentified.

The PCR made use of 60 Vbeta and 13 Jbeta primers. The table came from immunoSEQ multiplex PCR; TCRdb's copy has only in-frame clones and leaves some out. The table lists approximately 170,000 clones, roughly 80% of them singletons. The V and J ends lost 1 base and 5 bases respectively, with 6 bases between them. Germline CDR1 and CDR2: MDHEN and SYDVKM. The CDR3 covers 12 residues. The chain joins TRBV28 to TRBJ2-7; D is undetermined. Material: PBMCs. This receptor was obtained from a woman younger than 35 in good health and CMV-seronegative. This chain's CDR3 is CASSLYLDEQYF. CDR3 coding DNA: TGTGCCAGCAGTTTATATCTCGACGAGCAGTACTTC.